The present T cell receptor beta chain was sequenced within a study of long-term antiretroviral therapy in people with HIV. Study as a whole: The immediate-ART recommendation dates to 2015, and the earliest samples predate it by about a decade.

Running of the v3.0 immunoSEQ assay took place at survey level. Repertoires were generated with immunoSEQ multiplex PCR, while TCRdb's copy carries only in-frame clones and drops some. The sample has 20,000 to 30,000 clones, 81% seen once. The study's findings and limits: Repertoires with HIV possessed tighter CDR3 length spans than those of controls.

DNA was extracted from approximately 1-10 million thawed cryopreserved PBMC. Turning to this clone: Its antigen remains unknown.

Trimming cost V 7 bases and J 4 bases, with 10 bases left between them. The length of the CDR3 is 12 residues. Germline lookup yields CDR1 LNHDA and CDR2 SQIVND (reference sequence). The chain combines TRBV19 with TRBJ1-1; perhaps TRBD1 as D (6 bases). Sample: unsorted PBMCs, taken 4.4 years after starting antiretroviral therapy. This TCR was recovered from a man in his thirties or forties with HIV. CDR3 protein: CASTPTGTEAFF. CDR3 nucleotide sequence: TGTGCCAGTACCCCGACAGGCACTGAAGCTTTCTTT. Looking up the rest from reference TRBV19 and TRBJ1-1 gives the full variable domain: DGGITQSPKYLFRKEGQNVTLSCEQNLNHDAMYWYRQDPGQGLRLIYYSQIVNDFQKGDIAEGYSVSREKKESFPLTVTSAQKNPTAFYLCASTPTGTEAFFGQGTRLTVV.